This entry lists 4 T cell receptor beta chains sequenced from one sample in a study of blood T cells in healthy people across ages. Primed by a sample-barcoded 5' primer and a J-beta primer mix, a second PCR proceeded for about 6 to 11 cycles. TCRdb independently ran MiXCR on the 5' RACE reads; one entry per CDR3 protein. Among about 1.8 million distinct CDR3 sequences, just under 50% were seen once, and the ten largest hold approximately 2%. The sample taken for sequencing was blood. Receptors were obtained from a woman between 35 and 50 years old in good health.

This clonotype was picked up many times. CDR3 coding DNA: TGTGCCAGCAGCTTGGGGCGGAGCAATCAGCCCCAGCATTTT. Translation: CASSLGRSNQPQHF. The chain combines TRBV7-2 with TRBJ1-5, with D possibly being TRBD1 (5 bases). The CDR3 totals 14 residues. CDR1 is SGHTA, CDR2 FQGNSA, per germline. Trimming removed 3 bases from V and 1 base from J, with 7 bases in between.

The chain carries TRBV27 and TRBJ2-5, with D possibly being TRBD1 or TRBD2 (7 bases each). V was shortened by 5 bases and J by 4 bases, with 29 bases between the two germline ends. Germline V gene sequence: CDR1 MNHEY, CDR2 SMNVEV (reference sequence). The CDR3 runs 19 residues. CDR3 DNA: TGTGCCAGCAGTCTATTTTCAGGGGGGGACAGTTCGGGAAGAGAGACCCAGTACTTC. It is translated as CASSLFSGGDSSGRETQYF.

The V gene is TRBV4-3, the J gene TRBJ2-3, with no clear D. Trimming removed 0 bases from V and 2 bases from J, with 12 bases in between. CDR1 and CDR2 (germline): LGHNA, YSLEER. The CDR3 is made up of 16 amino acids. CDR3 sequence (DNA): TGCGCCAGCAGCCAAGAGAGGATGTTACCCACAGATACGCAGTATTTT. Protein: CASSQERMLPTDTQYF.

This rearrangement joins TRBV4-2 to TRBJ2-3; D is possibly TRBD1 (6 bases). The CDR3 contains 19 residues. V lost 0 bases and J lost 1, with 20 bases in between. Germline assignment: CDR1 LGHNA and CDR2 YNFKEQ. This CDR3 is CASSQEIRASGHGTDTQYF. CDR3 DNA sequence: TGTGCCAGCAGCCAAGAGATCAGGGCGTCGGGACATGGCACAGATACGCAGTATTTT.